These 24 T cell receptor delta chains came from one sample sequenced in a study of gamma-delta T cells after stem cell transplantation. TCRdb repeated clone calling on the RT-PCR reads with CATT. The repertoire holds around 1,500 delta-chain clones, with about 4.5% as singletons. The sequenced sample was gamma-delta T cells. The receptors shown here come from a human donor. It is not recorded whose cells these are; they may come from a transplant donor.

On this clone itself: This DNA's translation and the protein TCRdb lists, from a much larger clone, do not match at residue 3, likely due to a read error; the protein shown is translated from the DNA. J is TRDJ1 and V is TRDV2, with TRDD3 matching 8 bases. Germline V CDR1 and CDR2: GEAIGNYY, EKD. CDR3 length: 16 amino acids. The CDR3 spells CAGERLGDMYTDKLIF. The CDR3 region has the DNA TGTGCCGGTGAAAGGCTGGGGGACATGTACACCGATAAACTCATCTTT.

This clone has only a few counts. Only one base separates this from a far larger clonotype, so it likely reflects a read error. The CDR3 bases are TGTGCCTGTGACGCCCTGGGGGAGAAGGTGTACACCGATAAACTCATCTTT. Protein sequence: CACDALGEKVYTDKLIF. The chain has TRDV2 and TRDJ1; 8 bases line up with TRDD3. Per the germline V gene, CDR1 is GEAIGNYY and CDR2 is EKD. This CDR3 has 17 amino acids. The V gene end was trimmed by 3 bases and the J gene end by 0 bases; junction bases not matched to a gene: 11.

Turning to this clone: This may stem from a read error, because a much larger clone lies one nucleotide away. The CDR3 protein is CACDTISETSPGGYSSWDTRQVFF. In nucleotides, the CDR3 is TGTGCCTGTGACACCATATCAGAGACCTCGCCTGGGGGATACAGCTCCTGGGACACCCGACAGGTGTTTTTC. The V call is TRDV2, the J call TRDJ3; 11 bases are a match to TRDD3. Germline V gives CDR1 GEAIGNYY, CDR2 EKD. The CDR3 runs 24 residues.

This clone occurred a few times. The J gene is TRDJ3, the V gene TRDV2; 12 bases line up with TRDD3. The CDR3 runs to 18 residues. The germline V gene encodes CDR1 GEAIGNYY and CDR2 EKD. With V trimmed by 1 base and J by 0 bases, 0 bases remained unmatched. CDR3 nucleotide sequence: TGTGCCTGTGACACACTGGGGGATACCTCCTGGGACACCCGACAGATGTTTTTC. Its translation is CACDTLGDTSWDTRQMFF.

By frequency in the sample, this clone is medium-sized. CDR3 region: CACDRVLGDTTWDTRQMFF. The CDR3 nucleotides read TGTGCCTGTGACAGAGTACTGGGGGATACAACCTGGGACACCCGACAGATGTTTTTC. This chain joins TRDV2 and TRDJ3; 12 bases map to TRDD3. The germline CDR1 and CDR2 sequences are GEAIGNYY and EKD. This CDR3 is 19 amino acids long. J was trimmed by 2 bases and V by 2 bases; bases with no gene match: 6.

This clone is classed as large. Other DNA sequences within the sample encode an identical CDR3. The rearrangement uses TRDV2 and TRDJ3; 7 bases align to TRDD3. The CDR3 length is 25 residues. The V segment lost 0 bases and the J segment 1 base; nucleotides outside the gene matches: 26. The germline gives CDR1 GEAIGNYY, CDR2 EKD. CDR3 region: CACDTVSGWGTPLRLSSWDTRQMFF. As DNA, the CDR3 is TGTGCCTGTGACACCGTGAGTGGATGGGGGACCCCGCTTCGTTTATCGTCCTGGGACACCCGACAGATGTTTTTC.

This clone is medium-sized in the sample. A far larger clone is one base from this, pointing to a likely read error. The V call is TRDV1, the J call TRDJ1, with 10 bases aligning to TRDD3. This CDR3 comprises 22 residues. V was pared by 2 bases and J by 3 bases, with 24 bases of the junction left unmatched. CDR1 is TSWWSYY and CDR2 is QGS in the germline V gene. This CDR3 is CALGESPISYYWGIRGADKLIF. Written as DNA, the CDR3 is TGTGCTCTTGGGGAAAGCCCCATATCTTATTACTGGGGGATCAGGGGCGCCGATAAACTCATCTTT.

This clone was counted between two and nine times. The translation of this DNA and the TCRdb protein of a much larger clone differ at residue 6, probably owing to a read error; the protein shown here is translated from the DNA. In nucleotides, the CDR3 is TGTGCCTGTGACACCCCGGGGGATACCCCCCGTTACGGCGATAAACTCATCTTT. Residues: CACDTPGDTPRYGDKLIF. The chain couples TRDV2 to TRDJ1, with TRDD3 identical over 9 bases. This CDR3 is 18 amino acids long. Germline CDR1 and CDR2: GEAIGNYY and EKD. Unmatched junction bases numbered 14, after V lost 0 bases and J lost 4 bases.

This clone was counted between two and nine times. A read error is likely here: a far larger clone is one base away. The CDR3 DNA is TGTGCCCGTGACACCATTTCAAACACCGATAAACTCATCTTT. Translation: CARDTISNTDKLIF. The rearrangement joins TRDV2 to TRDJ1; D unclear. From germline, CDR1 is GEAIGNYY and CDR2 EKD. CDR3 length equals 14 residues.

Concerning this clone itself: The protein given by TCRdb reflects a much larger clone and differs at residue 13 from this DNA's translation, likely from a read error; the protein shown is the DNA's translation. The V gene is TRDV2, the J gene TRDJ1; 9 bases fit TRDD3. The V gene's germline CDR1 is GEAIGNYY and CDR2 EKD. This CDR3 spans 18 amino acids. Germline trimming cut 0 bases from V and 2 bases from J; bases unmatched to any gene: 12. The CDR3 DNA reads TGTGCCTGTGACACCGTCTCGGGAAGTGGGGGATATACCGATAAACTCATCTTT. It yields the protein CACDTVSGSGGYTDKLIF.

The table lists this clone with a few counts. Since a much larger clone is just one base distant, this may be a read error. The rearrangement links TRDV2 to TRDJ1; D is possibly TRDD3 (6 bases). Germline values: CDR1 GEAIGNYY, CDR2 EKD. This CDR3 is built from 15 residues. The DNA for the CDR3 is TGTGCCTGTGACACCGTGGGGGGTAACACCGATAGACTCATCTTT. Protein: CACDTVGGNTDRLIF.

In regard to this clone: The TCRdb record carries a much larger clone's protein, which differs from this DNA's translation at residue 12; a read error is the likely cause, and the protein listed here is the DNA translation. The chain links TRDV2 to TRDJ1; 12 bases fit TRDD3. Trimming took 0 bases from V and 4 from J; bases not matched to a gene: 14. From germline, CDR1 is GEAIGNYY and CDR2 EKD. CDR3 length equals 19 residues. The CDR3 loop reads CACDTVAGGYAGGVDKLIF. CDR3 nucleotide sequence: TGTGCCTGTGACACCGTAGCTGGGGGATACGCAGGGGGAGTCGATAAACTCATCTTT.

On this clone: TCRdb lists the protein of a much larger clone for this DNA, which differs at residue 8, so this is likely a read error; the protein given here is translated from the DNA itself. The chain joins TRDV2 to TRDJ1, with D possibly being TRDD3 (6 bases). This CDR3 spans 17 amino acids. CDR1 and CDR2 from the germline V gene are GEAIGNYY and EKD. V gave up 3 bases and J gave up 1 base, with 20 bases separating them. The chain's CDR3 is CACDPLRAGGITDKLIF. For the CDR3, the DNA is TGTGCCTGTGACCCGCTACGGGCGGGGGGAATCACCGATAAACTCATCTTT.

This clone was counted between two and nine times. A single base is all that separates this from a far larger clone, so a read error is likely. This sample includes further DNA sequences coding for the same CDR3. The rearrangement links TRDV2 to TRDJ1; D is undetermined. Germline CDR1 GEAIGNYY, CDR2 EKD. Trimming pared 3 bases from V and 5 bases from J, leaving 12 bases between. The CDR3 is 13 residues long. This CDR3 is CACDSVGGDKLIF. In DNA, the CDR3 is TGTGCCTGTGACTCGGTAGGAGGTGATAAACTCATCTTT.

As for this clone: TCRdb lists the protein of a much larger clone for this DNA, which differs at residue 13, so this is likely a read error; the protein given here is translated from the DNA itself. The rearrangement joins TRDV2 to TRDJ1; 10 positions agree with TRDD3. From germline, CDR1 is GEAIGNYY and CDR2 EKD. The CDR3 runs to 19 residues. With V trimmed by 0 bases and J by 2 bases, 14 bases remained unmatched. CDR3 loop: CACDTVRSYWGMDTDKLIF. CDR3 nucleotides: TGTGCCTGTGACACCGTCCGCTCCTACTGGGGGATGGATACCGATAAACTCATCTTT.

Of note for this clone: A far bigger clonotype differs at one base, so this is likely a read error. The same CDR3 also results from other DNA sequences found in this sample. The genes are TRDV2 and TRDJ3; 12 nucleotides match TRDD3. J gave up 0 bases and V 2 bases, and 16 bases lay outside the gene matches. Germline V gene data show CDR1 as GEAIGNYY and CDR2 as EKD. The CDR3 extends over 23 amino acids. The CDR3 region has the DNA TGTGCCTGTGACATTGTGTTGACTGGGGGATACCCTGTGGGCTCCTGGGACACCCGACAGATGTTTTTC. It encodes CACDIVLTGGYPVGSWDTRQMFF.

In its sample, this clone was seen a few times. This sequence is one base from a far larger clone and is likely a read error. The same CDR3 can be traced to other DNA sequences in this sample. The chain couples TRDV2 to TRDJ3, with 12 bases fitting TRDD3. The CDR3 loop spans 23 amino acids. Germline CDR1 is GEAIGNYY and CDR2 is EKD. The CDR3 spells CACDIVLTGGYPVGSWDTRQMFF. The CDR3 nucleotides read TGTGCCTGCGACATCGTGTTGACTGGGGGATACCCTGTGGGCTCCTGGGACACCCGACAGATGTTTTTC.

This clone was counted only a few times. Given a far larger clone just one base away, this is likely a sequencing read error. This sample includes further DNA sequences coding for the same CDR3. The J gene is TRDJ1, the V gene TRDV2; TRDD3 aligns across 7 bases. The CDR3 contains 15 residues. CDR1 is GEAIGNYY and CDR2 is EKD in the germline V gene. CDR3 sequence: CACDKLGEYTDKLIF. The CDR3 DNA reads TGTGCCTGTGACAAATTGGGGGAATACACCGACAAACTCATCTTT.

This clone is large. Other nucleotide sequences from this sample produce the same CDR3. The chain links TRDV2 to TRDJ1; TRDD3 aligns across 12 bases. V shed 0 bases, J shed 3 bases, and the junction held 10 bases outside the gene matches. CDR1 is GEAIGNYY and CDR2 is EKD in the germline V gene. The CDR3 has 18 amino acids. This CDR3 is CACDTVPGGYAGSDKLIF. CDR3 nucleotides: TGTGCCTGTGACACCGTACCTGGGGGATACGCAGGGTCCGATAAACTCATCTTT.

Relative to its sample, this clone is large (0.1 to 1%). At the DNA level, this CDR3 is encoded by other sequences in the same sample as well. This chain connects TRDV2 to TRDJ1; TRDD3 matches 12 bases. Germline V gives CDR1 GEAIGNYY, CDR2 EKD. With V trimmed by 0 bases and J by 0 bases, 7 bases remained unmatched. The CDR3 has 18 amino acids. The CDR3: CACDTLLGDTHYTDKLIF. The CDR3 nucleotides read TGTGCCTGTGACACCCTACTGGGGGATACACATTACACCGATAAACTCATCTTT.

This clone occurred a few times. This likely traces to a read error, being one base from a far larger clone. V is TRDV2 and J is TRDJ1, with 9 bases identical to TRDD3. The CDR3 is made up of 13 amino acids. Germline V CDR1 and CDR2: GEAIGNYY, EKD. This CDR3 is CACGTWGIDKLIF. The CDR3 bases are TGTGCCTGTGGCACCTGGGGGATCGATAAACTCATCTTT.

The sample holds a few counts of this clone. This likely came from a read error, as a far larger clone is one base away. The chain recombines TRDV2 with TRDJ1; 12 nucleotides match TRDD3. This CDR3 spans 20 amino acids. Germline CDR1 reads GEAIGNYY; CDR2 reads EKD. Losses at the gene ends were 1 base for V and 4 bases for J; bases not matched to a gene: 18. CDR3 in amino acids: CACDTVAGGYVRNSVDKLIF. The CDR3 nucleotides are TGTGCCTGTGACACGGTAGCTGGGGGATACGTCCGGAACTCTGTCGATAAACTCATCTTT.

This clone was recorded a few times. A far larger clone is one nucleotide away, so this likely arose from a read error. This CDR3 reads CACDSLGALDELIF. For the CDR3, the DNA is TGTGCCTGTGACTCCCTGGGGGCCCTCGATGAACTCATCTTT. The chain combines TRDV2 with TRDJ1; 7 bases are a match to TRDD3. Germline lookup yields CDR1 GEAIGNYY and CDR2 EKD. This CDR3 is 14 amino acids long.

As for this clone: A far larger clone lies a single base away; this is likely a read error. The sample contains more than one DNA sequence encoding this CDR3. V gene TRDV2 combines with J gene TRDJ2, with 8 bases identical to TRDD3. Germline CDR1 GEAIGNYY, CDR2 EKD. Losses at the gene ends were 0 bases for V and 11 bases for J; bases not matched to a gene: 22. This CDR3 is built from 19 residues. The CDR3: CACDTVPTRGPGIPSQLFF. In DNA, the CDR3 is TGTGCCTGTGACACCGTCCCTACGAGGGGCCCGGGGATACCCAGCCAACTCTTCTTT.